The 26 T cell receptor beta chains below were found in one sample sequenced in a study of cytomegalovirus exposure and HLA in healthy donors. The PCR made use of 60 Vbeta and 13 Jbeta primers. TCRdb keeps only in-frame clones here, not all; method: immunoSEQ multiplex PCR. Here the sample spans about 130,000 clones, around 72% being singletons. Source material: PBMCs. The receptor set was obtained from a human donor in good health.

V and J are TRBV7-2 and TRBJ1-2; 9 nucleotides agree with TRBD1. Germline loops: CDR1 SGHTA, CDR2 FQGNSA. The CDR3 runs 16 residues. The trim removed 2 bases at V and 0 bases at J, leaving 4 bases unmatched. The CDR3 reads CASSLLDRGANYGYTF. The CDR3 bases are TGTGCCAGCAGCTTACTGGACAGGGGAGCTAACTATGGCTACACCTTC.

The chain has TRBV5-1 and TRBJ1-2, with D unclear. The V and J ends lost 0 bases and 6 bases respectively, with 15 bases between them. CDR1 SGHRS and CDR2 YFSETQ come from the germline V gene. The length of the CDR3 is 15 residues. The CDR3 region is CASSLAATRPDGYTF. The DNA for the CDR3 is TGCGCCAGCAGCTTGGCCGCGACAAGGCCAGATGGCTACACCTTC.

The chain couples TRBV7-9 to TRBJ1-4, with TRBD1 identical over 9 bases. The length of the CDR3 is 15 residues. V shed 3 bases, J shed 8 bases, and the junction held 7 bases outside the gene matches. Germline-derived CDR1 and CDR2 are SEHNR and FQNEAQ (reference sequence). CDR3 loop: CASSFGDRDEEKLFF. CDR3 bases: TGTGCCAGCAGCTTCGGGGACAGGGATGAGGAAAAACTGTTTTTT.

CDR3 amino acids: CASSEGQGNTEAFF. CDR3 coding DNA: TGTGCCAGCAGTGAAGGACAGGGGAACACTGAAGCTTTCTTT. The rearrangement links TRBV2 to TRBJ1-1, with 7 nucleotides matching TRBD1. There are 14 residues in the CDR3. CDR1 is SNHLY, CDR2 FYNNEI, per germline. V shed 1 base, J shed 1 base, and the junction held 0 bases outside the gene matches.

V gene TRBV13 combines with J gene TRBJ2-7; 13 bases map to TRBD2. Germline loops: CDR1 PRHDT, CDR2 FYEKMQ (reference sequence). The trim removed 3 bases at V and 2 bases at J, leaving 10 bases unmatched. CDR3 length: 18 residues. CDR3 sequence (DNA): TGTGCCAGCAGCTTTTCGGGACTAGCGGGAAGCCTTGCCTACGAGCAGTACTTC. Translating it yields CASSFSGLAGSLAYEQYF.

The chain couples TRBV15 to TRBJ2-5; perhaps TRBD1 as D (6 bases). Near its end, the DNA agrees better with TRBJ2-7, so the J call may be wrong. CDR3 length: 14 amino acids. Germline V gene data show CDR1 as LNHNV and CDR2 as YYDKDF (reference sequence). This CDR3 is CATSRGTASYEQYF. CDR3 coding DNA: TGTGCCACCAGCAGAGGGACAGCATCCTACGAGCAGTACTTC.

The chain combines TRBV30 with TRBJ1-4, with 9 bases lining up with TRBD1. The CDR3 is made up of 13 amino acids. Germline V CDR1 and CDR2: GTSNPN, SVGIG (reference sequence). J gave up 8 bases and V 0 bases, and 1 base lay outside the gene matches. The CDR3 nucleotides are TGTGCCTGGAGTGTACAGGGGGCAGAAAAACTGTTTTTT. Its translation: CAWSVQGAEKLFF.

The chain combines TRBV7-9 with TRBJ2-7; a possible D gene is TRBD1 (6 bases). The CDR3 loop spans 16 amino acids. V was clipped by 1 base and J by 2 bases, with 15 bases between them. The germline V gene encodes CDR1 SEHNR and CDR2 FQNEAQ (reference sequence). CDR3 in DNA: TGTGCCAGCAGCTTAGTGCAGGTGGGGGCTACCTACGAGCAGTACTTC. Its protein product is CASSLVQVGATYEQYF. The variable domain in full, with the rest retrieved from reference TRBV7-9 and TRBJ2-7, is DTGVSQNPRHKITKRGQNVTFRCDPISEHNRLYWYRQTLGQGPEFLTYFQNEAQLEKSRLLSDRFSAERPKGSFSTLEIQRTEQGDSAMYLCASSLVQVGATYEQYFGPGTRLTVT.

This clone was seen just once. This chain uses TRBV11-1 with TRBJ2-7, with 7 nucleotides matching TRBD2. After removal of 5 bases from V and 5 bases from J, the junction contained 12 bases not matched to a gene. The CDR3 consists of 15 residues. The germline CDR1 and CDR2 sequences are SGHAT and FQDESV (reference sequence). CDR3 loop: CASSDLLRGEDEQYF. The CDR3 region has the DNA TGTGCCAGCAGCGACCTCCTCCGGGGGGAGGACGAGCAGTACTTC.

This clone showed up just a few times. V is TRBV2 and J is TRBJ1-2, with D unresolved. The CDR3 is made up of 12 amino acids. From germline, CDR1 is SNHLY and CDR2 FYNNEI. With 7 bases removed from V and 4 bases from J, the gap between germline ends came to 10 bases. The CDR3 protein is CASIEGGYGYTF. The CDR3 DNA follows: TGTGCCAGCATAGAAGGCGGCTATGGCTACACCTTC.

V gene TRBV28 combines with J gene TRBJ2-2; 11 positions agree with TRBD2. CDR1 and CDR2 (germline): MDHEN, SYDVKM. This CDR3 spans 16 amino acids. The ends lost 1 base at V and 4 bases at J; junction bases unmatched: 2. The CDR3 reads CASSLLTSGGTGELFF. The CDR3 nucleotides read TGTGCCAGCAGTTTATTAACTAGCGGGGGCACCGGGGAGCTGTTTTTT.

The sample holds one count of this clone. The chain couples TRBV27 to TRBJ2-1, with D unclear. This CDR3 spans 13 amino acids. Germline V gene data show CDR1 as MNHEY and CDR2 as SMNVEV (reference sequence). Trimming pared 3 bases from V and 7 bases from J, leaving 10 bases between. CDR3 nucleotides: TGTGCCAGCAGTTTTTGGCTTACGAATGAGCAGTTCTTC. Amino acid sequence: CASSFWLTNEQFF.

The V and J genes are TRBV2 and TRBJ1-4; D is uncertain. V shed 6 bases and J shed 3 bases, with 14 bases lying between them. Germline lookup yields CDR1 SNHLY and CDR2 FYNNEI. The CDR3 covers 15 residues. CDR3 nucleotides: TGTGCCAGCAGGCCCCCCGGGGTTCCTAATGAAAAACTGTTTTTT. Protein: CASRPPGVPNEKLFF.

The rearrangement joins TRBV11-2 to TRBJ2-7; TRBD2 matches 10 bases. Germline V CDR1 and CDR2: SGHAT, FQNNGV. With 4 bases clipped from V and 3 bases from J, the junction kept 12 bases outside the gene matches. The CDR3 is made up of 17 amino acids. In nucleotides, the CDR3 is TGTGCCAGCAGCTATAGCGGGAGGAGGAGCCCACACTACGAGCAGTACTTC. It yields the protein CASSYSGRRSPHYEQYF.

A few counts support this clone. A read error may produce the germline difference seen at one junction end. The V call is TRBV7-7, the J call TRBJ2-7; TRBD1 matches at 7 bases. The length of the CDR3 is 15 residues. CDR1 is SSHAT and CDR2 is FNYEAQ in the germline V gene (reference sequence). The CDR3 protein is CASSLQNRGPYEQYF. The CDR3 DNA reads TGTGCTAGCAGCTTGCAAAACAGGGGCCCCTACGAGCAGTACTTC.

The sample holds one count of this clone. The chain is built from TRBV5-3 and TRBJ1-4; TRBD1 aligns across 10 bases. TRBV5-3 is treated as an ORF (open reading frame) with a function not yet certain. This CDR3 has 19 amino acids. Trimming at V came to 7 bases and at J to 0 bases, leaving 15 bases not matched to a gene. The CDR3 loop reads CARFPGQGTLLATNEKLFF. In DNA form, the CDR3 reads TGTGCCAGATTCCCGGGACAGGGGACCCTTTTGGCAACTAATGAAAAACTGTTTTTT.

The V and J genes are TRBV28 and TRBJ1-1; TRBD1 is a possible D gene (6 bases). V was trimmed by 2 bases and J by 10 bases, leaving 17 bases between them. The germline V gene encodes CDR1 MDHEN and CDR2 SYDVKM. CDR3 length: 14 residues. The CDR3 nucleotides read TGTGCCAGCAGTTTAACTCCACCAGGGGAGGGAGCTTTCTTT. Translating gives CASSLTPPGEGAFF.

This clone was counted between two and nine times. CDR3 DNA sequence: TGTGCCAGCAGCTTAATGGGACAGGGGGCGAAGCCCCAGCATTTT. Amino acids: CASSLMGQGAKPQHF. This rearrangement joins TRBV7-2 to TRBJ1-5; 12 bases match TRBD1. The CDR3 contains 15 residues. CDR1 and CDR2 (germline): SGHTA, FQGNSA. After removal of 2 bases from V and 8 bases from J, the junction contained 4 bases not matched to a gene.

This clone came up once. This rearrangement joins TRBV4-2 to TRBJ1-1, with 8 bases fitting TRBD1. Germline-derived CDR1 and CDR2 are LGHNA and YNFKEQ. V lost 4 bases and J lost 5; bases outside the gene matches: 6. The CDR3 runs 14 residues. CDR3 nucleotides: TGTGCCAGCAGCCTCGGACAGGGTGGGACTGAAGCTTTCTTT. Amino acid sequence: CASSLGQGGTEAFF.

This rearrangement joins TRBV19 to TRBJ2-3, with a tentative D call TRBD1 (7 bases). With 5 bases removed from V and 9 bases from J, the gap between germline ends came to 15 bases. The CDR3 loop spans 13 amino acids. Germline V CDR1 and CDR2: LNHDA, SQIVND (reference sequence). As DNA, the CDR3 is TGTGCCAGTAGTTCGAACAGGGGAGGCACGCAGTATTTT. Its protein is CASSSNRGGTQYF. Supplemented by reference TRBV19 and TRBJ2-3, the full variable domain reads DGGITQSPKYLFRKEGQNVTLSCEQNLNHDAMYWYRQDPGQGLRLIYYSQIVNDFQKGDIAEGYSVSREKKESFPLTVTSAQKNPTAFYLCASSSNRGGTQYFGPGTRLTVL.

The chain couples TRBV13 to TRBJ2-7, with 9 bases fitting TRBD2. There are 15 residues in the CDR3. The germline V gene has CDR1 PRHDT and CDR2 FYEKMQ (reference sequence). V lost 5 bases, J lost 5 bases, and 10 bases stayed unmatched. CDR3 amino acids: CASSGGGGFFNEQYF. For the CDR3, the DNA is TGTGCCAGCAGCGGCGGGGGGGGGTTCTTTAACGAGCAGTACTTC.

The chain couples TRBV11-3 to TRBJ2-2; D is perhaps TRBD2 (5 bases). The CDR3 spans 13 residues. CDR1 and CDR2 from the germline V gene are SGHNT and YENEEA. V lost 7 bases to trimming and J lost 7 bases, with 13 bases between them. CDR3 DNA: TGTGCCAGCACCCGGCGTGGGAGCGGGGAGCTGTTTTTT. Amino acids: CASTRRGSGELFF.

This clone has just a few counts. The genes are TRBV4-1 and TRBJ2-3; maybe TRBD1 (6 bases). The CDR3 covers 16 residues. CDR1 is MGHRA and CDR2 is YSYEKL in the germline V gene. Trimming left V 0 bases short and J 3 bases short, with 13 bases between. CDR3 DNA sequence: TGCGCCAGCAGCCAAGATTCCGGGACAACGACAGATACGCAGTATTTT. Its protein is CASSQDSGTTTDTQYF.

The chain has TRBV4-2 and TRBJ1-4, with 9 bases that match TRBD1. The J segment lost 6 bases and the V segment lost 2 bases, leaving 4 bases of the junction unmatched. Germline-derived CDR1 and CDR2 are LGHNA and YNFKEQ. This CDR3 has 15 amino acids. CDR3 protein: CASSQPGQGHEKLFF. The CDR3 nucleotides are TGTGCCAGCAGCCAACCGGGACAGGGACATGAAAAACTGTTTTTT.

V and J are TRBV5-4 and TRBJ2-1; tentatively, D is TRBD2 (5 bases). The CDR3 extends over 13 amino acids. Trimming left V 2 bases short and J 8 bases short, with 11 bases between. Per the germline V gene, CDR1 is SGHNT and CDR2 is YYREEE (reference sequence). This CDR3 reads CASSFGSWDEQFF. In DNA form, the CDR3 reads TGTGCCAGCAGCTTTGGGAGCTGGGATGAGCAGTTCTTC.

This chain joins TRBV7-3 and TRBJ2-5; TRBD1 is a possible D gene (5 bases). The J call is in doubt because the DNA end fits TRBJ2-7 better. Germline V gene data show CDR1 as SGHTA and CDR2 as FQGTGA. CDR3 length equals 13 residues. CDR3: CASSLAGSYEQYF. For the CDR3, the DNA is TGTGCCAGCAGCTTAGCAGGGTCCTACGAGCAGTACTTC.